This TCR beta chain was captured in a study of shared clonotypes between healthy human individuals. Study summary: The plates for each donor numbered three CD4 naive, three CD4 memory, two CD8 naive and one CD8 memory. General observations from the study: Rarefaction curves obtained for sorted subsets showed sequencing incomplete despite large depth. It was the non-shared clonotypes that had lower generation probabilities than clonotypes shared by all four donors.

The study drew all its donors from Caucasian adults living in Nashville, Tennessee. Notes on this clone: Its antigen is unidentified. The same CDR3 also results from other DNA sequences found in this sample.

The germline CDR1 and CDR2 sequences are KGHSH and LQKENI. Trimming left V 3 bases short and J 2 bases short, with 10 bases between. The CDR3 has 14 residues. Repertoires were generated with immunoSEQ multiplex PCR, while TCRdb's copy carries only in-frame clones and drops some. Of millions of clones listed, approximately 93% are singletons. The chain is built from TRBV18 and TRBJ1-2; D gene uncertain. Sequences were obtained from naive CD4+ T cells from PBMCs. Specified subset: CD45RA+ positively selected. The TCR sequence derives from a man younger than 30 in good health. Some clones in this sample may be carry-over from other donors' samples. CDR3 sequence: CASSPSGINYGYTF. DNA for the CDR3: TGTGCCAGCTCACCTTCAGGTATCAACTATGGCTACACCTTC. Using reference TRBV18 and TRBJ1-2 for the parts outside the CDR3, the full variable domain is NAGVMQNPRHLVRRRGQEARLRCSPMKGHSHVYWYRQLPEEGLKFMVYLQKENIIDESGMPKERFSAEFPKEGPSILRIQQVVRGDSAAYFCASSPSGINYGYTFGSGTRLTVV.